One T cell receptor (beta chain) is described in this entry. Its specificity is unknown. This specimen comes from a study of T cell responses to AZD1222 COVID-19 vaccine. Repertoires were generated with immunoSEQ multiplex PCR, while TCRdb's copy carries only in-frame clones and drops some. Of about 190,000 clones detected, 85% to 95% appear once; the ten largest clones hold 3.6%. General study findings and limits: CD4 TCRs linked to vaccination spanned spike, dominating at 160-218 and 743-854.

This material consisted of peripheral blood, taken 28 days after the second dose of the MenACWY control vaccine. The sequence was obtained from an adult who received the MenACWY meningococcal vaccine as a control.

The CDR3 region has the DNA TGTGCCAGCAGCTTGAGCGGACTCGGGCAGTATTTT. Translated, it gives CASSLSGLGQYF. This rearrangement joins TRBV7-2 to TRBJ2-3, with D maybe TRBD2 (5 bases). The CDR3 sequence is 12 residues long. Germline CDR1 reads SGHTA; CDR2 reads FQGNSA. V lost 3 bases, J lost 11 bases, and 12 bases lay in between.